The 17 T cell receptor beta chains below come from one sample, sequenced in a study of PD-1 blockade in classical Hodgkin lymphoma. Following autologous stem cell transplantation, relapse occurred in every patient, and exposure to brentuximab vedotin varied. Magnetic negative selection served to purify CD4+ T cells out of PBMCs that had been thawed. Produced via immunoSEQ multiplex PCR; TCRdb's table is partial and in-frame only. In the table there are about 15,000 clones, around 81% of which are singletons. Sequencing used CD4+ T cells from blood, obtained at baseline. These receptors were obtained from a human donor with classical Hodgkin lymphoma.

The chain has TRBV5-1 and TRBJ2-7, with D perhaps matching TRBD1 or TRBD2 (5 bases each). The CDR3 extends over 12 amino acids. V shed 4 bases and J shed 2 bases, with 7 bases lying between them. Germline V lookup: CDR1 SGHRS, CDR2 YFSETQ. CDR3 DNA: TGCGCCAGCAGCCGGGGACCCTACGAGCAGTACTTC. It translates to CASSRGPYEQYF. Variable domain in full (rest from reference TRBV5-1 and TRBJ2-7): KAGVTQTPRYLIKTRGQQVTLSCSPISGHRSVSWYQQTPGQGLQFLFEYFSETQRNKGNFPGRFSGRQFSNSRSEMNVSTLELGDSALYLCASSRGPYEQYFGPGTRLTVT.

The chain recombines TRBV28 with TRBJ2-5, with D possibly called TRBD1 or TRBD2 (5 bases each). This CDR3 is 15 amino acids long. Trimming removed 3 bases from V and 3 bases from J, with 14 bases in between. Germline CDR1 MDHEN, CDR2 SYDVKM. The CDR3 reads CASSLYGALEETQYF. The CDR3 DNA is TGTGCCAGCAGTTTGTACGGGGCTCTGGAAGAGACCCAGTACTTC. The full variable domain, with the rest looked up from reference TRBV28 and TRBJ2-5, is DVKVTQSSRYLVKRTGEKVFLECVQDMDHENMFWYRQDPGLGLRLIYFSYDVKMKEKGDIPEGYSVSREKKERFSLILESASTNQTSMYLCASSLYGALEETQYFGPGTRLLVL.

This chain joins TRBV4-2 and TRBJ2-3; the match to TRBD2 covers 7 bases. The V and J ends lost 0 bases and 0 bases, in that order; junction bases with no gene match: 3. The CDR3 has 16 amino acids. The germline V gene encodes CDR1 LGHNA and CDR2 YNFKEQ. The CDR3 DNA reads as TGTGCCAGCAGCCAAGAAGCGGGGATGAGCACAGATACGCAGTATTTT. It codes for CASSQEAGMSTDTQYF.

The rearrangement links TRBV10-3 to TRBJ2-5, with D possibly being TRBD1 (5 bases). There are 13 residues in the CDR3. Trimming pared 2 bases from V and 3 bases from J, leaving 7 bases between. The germline gives CDR1 ENHRY, CDR2 SYGVKD. CDR3: CAISETREETQYF. CDR3 sequence (DNA): TGTGCCATCAGTGAGACCAGGGAAGAGACCCAGTACTTC.

This clone was picked up a small number of times. V gene TRBV25-1 combines with J gene TRBJ1-3; no firm D call. CDR1 and CDR2 (germline): MGHDK, SYGVNS. CDR3 size: 13 residues. Trimming took 4 bases from V and 4 from J, leaving 8 bases between them. This CDR3 is CASSVPGGNTIYF. The CDR3 DNA reads as TGTGCCAGCAGTGTTCCGGGCGGAAACACCATATATTTT.

The V gene is TRBV10-3, the J gene TRBJ2-5; tentatively, D is TRBD1 (6 bases). The CDR3 spans 17 residues. The V gene's germline CDR1 is ENHRY and CDR2 SYGVKD. The germline V and J ends were trimmed by 4 bases and 3 bases, with 21 bases remaining between them. CDR3 amino acids: CAISAGLPVGDKETQYF. For the CDR3, the DNA is TGTGCCATCAGTGCAGGTCTCCCAGTCGGGGACAAAGAGACCCAGTACTTC.

The gene calls are TRBV7-3 and TRBJ2-2; 9 nucleotides agree with TRBD1. Germline CDR1 SGHTA, CDR2 FQGTGA. CDR3 size: 16 residues. V lost 5 bases and J lost 0; bases outside the gene matches: 4. The CDR3, as DNA: TGTGCCAGCAGCACCCGGGACAGGGCGAACACCGGGGAGCTGTTTTTT. As protein: CASSTRDRANTGELFF.

This CDR3 reads CASTLLAGGTDTQYF. In nucleotides, the CDR3 is TGTGCCAGCACCCTACTAGCGGGAGGGACAGATACGCAGTATTTT. The chain uses TRBV7-2 and TRBJ2-3, with 13 bases that match TRBD2. The CDR3 has 15 residues. The junction had 4 bases not matched to a gene; V was cut back by 7 bases and J by 3 bases. Germline-derived CDR1 and CDR2 are SGHTA and FQGNSA.

V and J are TRBV7-2 and TRBJ2-6; D is unresolved. CDR1 and CDR2 (germline): SGHTA, FQGNSA. CDR3 length: 18 residues. The V and J ends lost 4 bases and 2 bases respectively, with 18 bases between them. The CDR3 region is CASSSPRAHPTGANVLTF. CDR3 bases: TGTGCCAGCAGCTCCCCCCGGGCCCACCCTACTGGGGCCAACGTCCTGACTTTC. Complete variable domain (other parts from reference TRBV7-2 and TRBJ2-6): GAGVSQSPSNKVTEKGKDVELRCDPISGHTALYWYRQSLGQGLEFLIYFQGNSAPDKSGLPSDRFSAERTGGSVSTLTIQRTQQEDSAVYLCASSSPRAHPTGANVLTFGAGSRLTVL.

CDR3 protein: CASSLGQGWAGELFF. Written as DNA, the CDR3 is TGTGCCAGCAGTCTTGGACAGGGATGGGCCGGGGAGCTGTTTTTT. The V call is TRBV27, the J call TRBJ2-2; 8 nucleotides agree with TRBD1. The length of the CDR3 is 15 residues. Germline trimming cut 5 bases from V and 6 bases from J; bases unmatched to any gene: 8. CDR1 and CDR2 (germline): MNHEY, SMNVEV (reference sequence).

The rearrangement links TRBV19 to TRBJ2-3, with D perhaps matching TRBD2 (7 bases). Trimming left V 9 bases short and J 3 bases short, with 19 bases between. The CDR3 sequence is 15 residues long. Germline CDR1 and CDR2: LNHDA and SQIVND (reference sequence). The CDR3 protein is CASSSGGLMTDTQYF. The CDR3 coding sequence is TGTGCCAGCTCTTCGGGGGGCTTAATGACAGATACGCAGTATTTT.

The table lists this clone with a count of one. This sequence joins TRBV20-1 and TRBJ1-4; possible D gene TRBD1, 5 bases. V lost 3 bases and J lost 7, with 6 bases in between. Germline loops: CDR1 DFQATT, CDR2 SNEGSKA (reference sequence). This CDR3 comprises 11 residues. CDR3 region: CSARGVEKLFF. CDR3 sequence (DNA): TGCAGTGCTAGGGGGGTTGAAAAACTGTTTTTT.

The rearrangement uses TRBV18 and TRBJ1-5; TRBD1 aligns across 7 bases. The ends lost 5 bases at V and 7 bases at J; junction bases unmatched: 5. Germline-derived CDR1 and CDR2 are KGHSH and LQKENI. The CDR3 loop spans 13 amino acids. CDR3 sequence reads: CASSRGTAQPQHF. CDR3 DNA sequence: TGTGCCAGCTCAAGGGGGACAGCCCAGCCCCAGCATTTT.

The chain couples TRBV5-1 to TRBJ2-2; 7 positions match TRBD1. Per the germline V gene, CDR1 is SGHRS and CDR2 is YFSETQ. This CDR3 region has 17 residues. With 0 bases clipped from V and 4 bases from J, the junction kept 9 bases outside the gene matches. The CDR3 DNA follows: TGCGCCAGCAGCTTGGCCGCCAGGGGGTTAGGCACCGGGGAGCTGTTTTTT. It specifies CASSLAARGLGTGELFF. The complete variable domain, with remaining parts taken from reference TRBV5-1 and TRBJ2-2, reads KAGVTQTPRYLIKTRGQQVTLSCSPISGHRSVSWYQQTPGQGLQFLFEYFSETQRNKGNFPGRFSGRQFSNSRSEMNVSTLELGDSALYLCASSLAARGLGTGELFFGEGSRLTVL.

This sequence joins TRBV7-2 and TRBJ1-3; D possibly corresponds to TRBD1 (5 bases). Deletions cut 7 bases from V and 0 bases from J, with 19 bases between. Germline values: CDR1 SGHTA, CDR2 FQGNSA. The length of the CDR3 is 17 residues. The CDR3 protein is CASTSMTASLSGNTIYF. CDR3 DNA sequence: TGTGCCAGCACCTCCATGACAGCTTCTCTCTCTGGAAACACCATATATTTT.

This chain joins TRBV4-1 and TRBJ2-1; 7 bases are shared with TRBD2. J lost 5 bases, V lost 0 bases, and 13 bases had no gene match. Germline V gene data show CDR1 as MGHRA and CDR2 as YSYEKL. The CDR3 has 18 residues. Written as DNA, the CDR3 is TGCGCCAGCAGCCAAGACATGACTAGCTCAACAACCCACAATGAGCAGTTCTTC. This codes for CASSQDMTSSTTHNEQFF.

The chain links TRBV11-2 to TRBJ2-5, with D tentatively TRBD1 (6 bases). Germline CDR1 SGHAT, CDR2 FQNNGV. Trimming took 5 bases from V and 5 from J, leaving 15 bases between them. This CDR3 is 14 amino acids long. The CDR3 loop reads CASSAQGRRETQYF. The CDR3 nucleotides read TGTGCCAGCAGCGCCCAGGGGCGCAGGGAGACCCAGTACTTC.